One sample yielded the 24 T cell receptor beta chains listed below, sequenced in a study of blood T cell repertoires in COVID-19. Method: immunoSEQ multiplex PCR; TCRdb's copy keeps in-frame clones and lacks some. The data contain around 95,000 clones, 85% of them seen just once; the ten biggest clones take up roughly an eighth. Sequencing was carried out using peripheral blood. Receptors originate from a man between 45 and 60 years old with active or convalescent COVID-19.

The V call is TRBV19, the J call TRBJ1-2; tentatively, D is TRBD1 (6 bases). V lost 3 bases, J lost 7 bases, and 15 bases lay in between. In germline, CDR1 is LNHDA, CDR2 SQIVND (reference sequence). The CDR3 spans 14 residues. The CDR3, as DNA: TGTGCCAGTAGTATCCCACAGGGCTTTGCTGGCTACACCTTC. Translation gives CASSIPQGFAGYTF.

V is TRBV3-1 (or the pseudogene TRBV3-2) and J is TRBJ2-5; the match to TRBD2 covers 7 bases. Germline assignment: CDR1 LGHDT and CDR2 YNNKEL (reference sequence). The CDR3 sequence is 16 residues long. With 2 bases clipped from V and 0 bases from J, the junction kept 6 bases outside the gene matches. The chain's CDR3 is CASSQSMAGDQETQYF. CDR3 sequence (DNA): TGTGCCAGCAGCCAATCCATGGCGGGAGACCAAGAGACCCAGTACTTC.

The chain links TRBV30 to TRBJ1-2; D is unclear. CDR3 length equals 13 residues. Germline CDR1 GTSNPN, CDR2 SVGIG (reference sequence). V gave up 0 bases and J gave up 7 bases, with 12 bases separating them. The DNA of the CDR3 is TGTGCCTGGAGTGTAGGACTGAACGGTGGCTACACCTTC. This codes for CAWSVGLNGGYTF.

The V call is TRBV19, the J call TRBJ1-1; no reliable D call. The CDR3 is 15 residues long. CDR1 is LNHDA and CDR2 is SQIVND in the germline V gene (reference sequence). The V gene lost 3 bases and the J gene lost 3 bases, with 14 bases spanning the gap. The CDR3 DNA reads as TGTGCCAGTAGTATCCTTACCCGAGTGGACACTGAAGCTTTCTTT. Residues: CASSILTRVDTEAFF.

The chain carries TRBV10-3 and TRBJ1-1; D gene uncertain. The CDR3 length is 15 residues. Germline V lookup: CDR1 ENHRY, CDR2 SYGVKD. V lost 0 bases to trimming and J lost 1 base, with 9 bases between them. As DNA, the CDR3 is TGTGCCATCAGTGAGTCGGAGTTGACGAACACTGAAGCTTTCTTT. It codes for CAISESELTNTEAFF.

This clone was counted a single time. This sequence joins TRBV27 and TRBJ2-1, with 9 bases matching TRBD2. Germline V gene lookup returns CDR1 MNHEY and CDR2 SMNVEV (reference sequence). Trimming cost V 2 bases and J 5 bases; bases outside gene matches: 7. The CDR3 has 16 amino acids. The DNA for the CDR3 is TGTGCCAGCAGTTTAAGAACTAGCGGGCTACACAATGAGCAGTTCTTC. Encoded protein: CASSLRTSGLHNEQFF.

The J gene is TRBJ2-5, the V gene TRBV27; TRBD2 aligns across 15 bases. J lost 1 base, V lost 4 bases, and 10 bases had no gene match. This CDR3 has 19 amino acids. Per the germline V gene, CDR1 is MNHEY and CDR2 is SMNVEV (reference sequence). The CDR3 DNA sequence: TGTGCCAGCAGTTCCACCTACCGGACTAGCGGGAGGGCCCAAGAGACCCAGTACTTC. Translated: CASSSTYRTSGRAQETQYF.

V gene TRBV18 combines with J gene TRBJ1-5; unclear D gene. The germline gives CDR1 KGHSH, CDR2 LQKENI. Trimming shortened V by 3 bases and J by 5 bases, and 14 bases separated the two germline ends. The CDR3 is 15 amino acids. The CDR3 region is CASSPSGSGDQPQHF. The CDR3 bases are TGTGCCAGCTCACCCTCCGGGTCCGGAGATCAGCCCCAGCATTTT. Full variable domain (outside the CDR3, taken from reference TRBV18 and TRBJ1-5): NAGVMQNPRHLVRRRGQEARLRCSPMKGHSHVYWYRQLPEEGLKFMVYLQKENIIDESGMPKERFSAEFPKEGPSILRIQQVVRGDSAAYFCASSPSGSGDQPQHFGDGTRLSIL.

The chain links TRBV4-2 to TRBJ2-2, with a possible D match to TRBD2 (5 bases). In germline, CDR1 is LGHNA, CDR2 YNFKEQ. V was pared by 0 bases and J by 4 bases, with 12 bases between. This CDR3 contains 16 residues. The CDR3, as DNA: TGTGCCAGCAGCCAAGAAAGCGGTAGTGGCACCGGGGAGCTGTTTTTT. Its protein product is CASSQESGSGTGELFF.

The chain carries TRBV19 and TRBJ2-3; TRBD2 matches at 12 bases. This CDR3 has 16 residues. J lost 1 base, V lost 6 bases, and 5 bases had no gene match. CDR1 LNHDA and CDR2 SQIVND come from the germline V gene (reference sequence). The CDR3 bases are TGTGCCAGTAGGCCCAGACTAGCGGGAGGCACAGATACGCAGTATTTT. Translated, it gives CASRPRLAGGTDTQYF.

This chain connects TRBV5-1 to TRBJ2-2; 11 bases agree with TRBD2. The ends lost 4 bases at V and 4 bases at J; junction bases unmatched: 3. Looked up from germline, CDR1 is SGHRS and CDR2 is YFSETQ. The CDR3 spans 15 residues. CDR3: CASSPGLAGTGELFF. The CDR3 DNA reads as TGCGCCAGCAGCCCAGGACTAGCGGGCACCGGGGAGCTGTTTTTT.

This sequence joins TRBV29-1 and TRBJ1-1; D call uncertain. This CDR3 is built from 11 residues. Trimming removed 4 bases from V and 0 bases from J, with 3 bases in between. CDR1 and CDR2 from the germline V gene are SQVTM and ANQGSEA. DNA for the CDR3: TGCAGCGTTGGAGTGAACACTGAAGCTTTCTTT. Translated: CSVGVNTEAFF.

V usage is TRBV28 and J usage is TRBJ2-7; TRBD1 matches 7 bases. Germline V CDR1 and CDR2: MDHEN, SYDVKM. J was trimmed by 0 bases and V by 6 bases; bases with no gene match: 5. The CDR3 is made up of 14 amino acids. Here the CDR3 reads CASSLQGSSYEQYF. CDR3 nucleotides: TGTGCCAGCAGCTTACAGGGGAGCTCCTACGAGCAGTACTTC.

V usage is TRBV19 and J usage is TRBJ2-7, with a possible D match to TRBD2 (6 bases). This CDR3 contains 14 residues. The germline gives CDR1 LNHDA, CDR2 SQIVND (reference sequence). V lost 10 bases to trimming and J lost 3 bases, with 19 bases between them. CDR3 bases: TGTGCCACTAGCACTGGAGGGCTTGGCTACGAGCAGTACTTC. Translating it yields CATSTGGLGYEQYF.

This chain links TRBV24-1 with TRBJ2-2; 7 bases agree with TRBD2. The CDR3 runs 15 residues. J was trimmed by 7 bases and V by 3 bases; bases with no gene match: 7. CDR1 and CDR2 (germline): KGHDR, SFDVKD. The CDR3 loop is CATSDLAGAGGELFF. CDR3 bases: TGTGCCACCAGTGATCTGGCGGGAGCGGGCGGGGAGCTGTTTTTT.

The rearrangement joins TRBV11-3 to TRBJ2-5; 8 bases are shared with TRBD2. CDR3 size: 18 residues. Germline assignment: CDR1 SGHNT and CDR2 YENEEA. J lost 0 bases, V lost 0 bases, and 9 bases had no gene match. The DNA of the CDR3 is TGTGCCAGCAGCTTAGAGGGGCGGCTAGCGGGTTACCAAGAGACCCAGTACTTC. Encoded protein: CASSLEGRLAGYQETQYF.

The V and J genes are TRBV19 and TRBJ2-7; 12 nucleotides agree with TRBD2. Germline CDR1 is LNHDA and CDR2 is SQIVND (reference sequence). With V trimmed by 4 bases and J by 4 bases, 8 bases remained unmatched. The CDR3 spans 16 residues. CDR3 in amino acids: CASSTPTSGSQYEQYF. CDR3 in DNA: TGTGCCAGTAGTACCCCGACTAGCGGGAGCCAATACGAGCAGTACTTC.

The chain combines TRBV10-3 with TRBJ1-1; tentative D call: TRBD1 (6 bases). This CDR3 contains 13 residues. Germline loops: CDR1 ENHRY, CDR2 SYGVKD. The V and J ends lost 6 bases and 4 bases respectively, with 12 bases between them. CDR3 protein: CAIRGQGSTEAFF. DNA for the CDR3: TGTGCCATCAGGGGGCAGGGGAGCACTGAAGCTTTCTTT.

V usage is TRBV5-4 and J usage is TRBJ2-5, with 9 positions matching TRBD1. Germline values: CDR1 SGHNT, CDR2 YYREEE (reference sequence). The V gene end was trimmed by 4 bases and the J gene end by 0 bases; junction bases not matched to a gene: 10. The CDR3 extends over 17 amino acids. CDR3 DNA: TGTGCCAGCAGCCCTGGCCCGGACAGGGGAAACCAAGAGACCCAGTACTTC. Its translation is CASSPGPDRGNQETQYF.

The CDR3 spells CASTPAPGLAGGDEQFF. The CDR3 nucleotides read TGTGCCAGTACCCCGGCCCCGGGACTAGCGGGGGGGGATGAGCAGTTCTTC. The chain uses TRBV19 and TRBJ2-1; 16 bases are a match to TRBD2. The CDR3 has 17 residues. J was trimmed by 8 bases and V by 7 bases; bases with no gene match: 11. Germline V gene sequence: CDR1 LNHDA, CDR2 SQIVND (reference sequence).

J is TRBJ2-3 and V is TRBV5-4; the match to TRBD1 covers 9 bases. Germline assignment: CDR1 SGHNT and CDR2 YYREEE (reference sequence). CDR3 length: 15 amino acids. V lost 4 bases and J lost 1; bases outside the gene matches: 4. The CDR3 nucleotides are TGTGCCAGCAGCCGCGACAGGGGGGGCACAGATACGCAGTATTTT. The encoded protein is CASSRDRGGTDTQYF. The variable domain in full, with the rest retrieved from reference TRBV5-4 and TRBJ2-3, is ETGVTQSPTHLIKTRGQQVTLRCSSQSGHNTVSWYQQALGQGPQFIFQYYREEENGRGNFPPRFSGLQFPNYSSELNVNALELDDSALYLCASSRDRGGTDTQYFGPGTRLTVL.

This clone was seen once. This sequence joins TRBV15 and TRBJ2-5; D gene unclear. Germline CDR1 and CDR2: LNHNV and YYDKDF (reference sequence). V lost 0 bases to trimming and J lost 2 bases, with 10 bases between them. This CDR3 is built from 15 residues. CDR3 protein: CATSRDQATQETQYF. In nucleotides, the CDR3 is TGTGCCACCAGCAGAGATCAGGCTACTCAAGAGACCCAGTACTTC.

The CDR3, as DNA: TGTGCCAGCAGCCTCAGCGGGAGGAATGAGCAGTTCTTC. Translation gives CASSLSGRNEQFF. The chain joins TRBV12-3 or TRBV12-4 to TRBJ2-1; 9 positions match TRBD2. The CDR3 runs 13 residues. V trimming: 6 bases; J trimming: 7 bases; junction bases outside the gene matches: 4.

This rearrangement joins TRBV7-6 to TRBJ2-1, with TRBD1 as a possible D gene (5 bases). CDR1 is SGHVS and CDR2 is FNYEAQ in the germline V gene. With 5 bases removed from V and 11 bases from J, the gap between germline ends came to 19 bases. The CDR3 covers 14 residues. The CDR3 DNA reads as TGTGCCAGCAGCCAGAACCCTGACAGCGCTAAGCAGTTCTTC. This codes for CASSQNPDSAKQFF.